The clone carrying this T cell receptor beta chain came up once. The target antigen is unknown. Sequenced by immunoSEQ multiplex PCR; TCRdb stores in-frame clones only, minus some. The data hold 50,000 to 70,000 clones, with roughly 89% observed a single time. The data originate from a study of T cell responses to AZD1222 COVID-19 vaccine. The CDR3 consists of 12 residues. Germline V gives CDR1 WSHSY, CDR2 SAAADI. The V end was cut by 3 bases, the J end by 4 bases, with 7 bases between. Study-wide findings and caveats: Recipients of two AZD1222 doses showed rising Spike-specific TCR breadth and depth.

This specimen was peripheral blood, taken 28 days after the second AZD1222 dose. The V call is TRBV10-2, the J call TRBJ2-7; D gene uncertain. This receptor was taken from an adult who received the AZD1222 COVID-19 vaccine. The CDR3 here is CASSEAGYEQYF. The CDR3 DNA reads as TGCGCCAGCAGTGAAGCCGGATACGAGCAGTACTTC.